Detailed here is one T cell receptor beta chain. This clonotype was observed at least ten times. Its antigen remains unidentified. Nothing much larger sits one base from this clone, and base qualities are not available. The data originate from a study of CD8+CD57+ T cells in acquired aplastic anemia (dated by TCRdb to the late 2010s). In terms of the full investigation: Extracted DNA from sorted CD4+ and CD8+ cells averaged 3.2 ug, ranging from roughly 0.17 to 27.4 ug.

There are 14 amino acids in the CDR3, from cysteine to phenylalanine inclusive. Only the CDR3 part of the read is kept: 42 bases, read in frame from the first base. V is reduced by 10 bases and J by 0 bases, leaving a spacing of 12 bases between them. The germline V gene (reference sequence) supplies CDR1 LNHDA and CDR2 SQIVND. In this study, sorted CD4+ and CD8+ T cells from the blood of healthy subjects and of severe aplastic anemia patients had their TCR repertoires deep-sequenced. Ficoll-Paque density gradient centrifugation was used to isolate peripheral blood mononuclear cells. CD4+ and CD8+ T cells were sorted by FACS or magnetic beads before DNA extraction. What the work shows at the level of the full study, not this receptor alone: No significant difference in CD8+ Simpson's diversity was found between patients and healthy controls (P=0.060). Although 25 to 30 CD8+ CDR3 sequences were shared by patients and controls, these sequences appeared highly expressed in patients and within the immunodominant clones of patients.

TCR beta VDJ combination and CDR3 sequence profiling used genomic DNA as the template. An Illumina HiSeq 2000 was the platform used for TCR repertoire sequencing. Regarding the original processing steps: TRBV/TRBJ rearrangement plots, CDR3 size and DJ length profiles, and Simpson's diversity index were used to evaluate the repertoires. Whichever DNA sequence was most abundant in the deep sequencing data was defined as the immunodominant clone. CDR3 amino acid sequences were checked for sharing between subjects and were compared against published repertoires and the VDJdb database. Through fastp at Q25 and MiXCR, TCRdb rebuilt clones from the public reads, retaining in-frame beta chains. Every distinct CDR3 protein forms one entry, paired with its most common genes and DNA. In this record, the V and J calls reflect TCRdb's handling and not the investigators' own analysis. In this sample the table shows 300,000 or so distinct CDR3 sequences, roughly half of which occur a single time. The leading ten clones occupy under 8.5% of the sample.

Recombination joined TRBV19 with TRBJ2-2; TRBD2 could be the D gene, as 5 bases match. The sample comprised sorted CD4+, CD8+, or CD8+CD57+ T cells (not recorded which) from PBMCs. The clonotype was recovered from a human donor with severe aplastic anemia or a healthy control (not recorded which). The CDR3 is CATTDGANTGELFF. DNA sequence: TGTGCCACAACCGACGGGGCGAACACCGGGGAGCTGTTTTTT.